These T cell receptor beta chains were read from a single sample in a study of blood T cell repertoires in COVID-19. The repertoire was sequenced with immunoSEQ multiplex PCR; TCRdb's copy has only in-frame clones and lacks some. The table records approximately 150,000 clones, about 77% of them present only once. The sample taken for sequencing was peripheral blood. Receptors originate from a man aged 55 to 70 with acute or convalescent COVID-19. Both conserved end residues are part of each CDR3. A D gene is named only where the DNA matches it firmly. For some rows the clone size is stated as once, few or many, or as a class when expanded; others skip it.

size | length | J | V | D | DNA | CDR3
. | 13 | TRBJ1-1 | TRBV28 | . | TGTGCCAGCAGTTCCCCCGACAGCGCTGAAGCTTTCTTT | CASSSPDSAEAFF
few | 12 | TRBJ2-5 | TRBV2 | . | TGTGCCAGAGGGACCAACACGGGGGCCCAGTACTTC | CARGTNTGAQYF
. | 16 | TRBJ2-3 | TRBV6-1 | . | TGTGCCAGCAGTGAAATTTTTACAGCTAGCACAGATACGCAGTATTTT | CASSEIFTASTDTQYF
. | 14 | TRBJ2-4 | TRBV7-2 | . | TGTGCCAGCAGCCCCTCCGGGACATTGAACATTCAGTACTTC | CASSPSGTLNIQYF
. | 17 | TRBJ1-4 | TRBV5-1 | . | TGCGCCAGCAGCTCAGACACAGGGCTTACAACTAATGAAAAACTGTTTTTT | CASSSDTGLTTNEKLFF
. | 15 | TRBJ1-5 | TRBV28 | TRBD1 | TGTGCCAGCAGTCCCGGGACAGGGGGTTGGCAGCCCCAGCATTTT | CASSPGTGGWQPQHF
. | 13 | TRBJ1-2 | TRBV2 | . | TGTGCCAGCAGTGAAGGACAGCGCTATGGCTACACCTTC | CASSEGQRYGYTF
. | 16 | TRBJ2-2 | TRBV5-1 | . | TGCGCCAGCAGCCCCTCGACGGGGAGGGGGACCGGGGAGCTGTTTTTT | CASSPSTGRGTGELFF
. | 13 | TRBJ2-7 | TRBV5-6 | TRBD2 | TGTGCCAGCACCGGGGGGGCTTTCTCCGAGCAGTACTTC | CASTGGAFSEQYF
. | 11 | TRBJ2-7 | TRBV29-1 | . | TGCAGCGCCGCCGCAGGGTCCGAGCAGTACTTC | CSAAAGSEQYF
once | 16 | TRBJ2-3 | TRBV28 | TRBD2 | TGTGCCAGCAGACTCCTCGGACTAGGAAGCACAGATACGCAGTATTTT | CASRLLGLGSTDTQYF
. | 14 | TRBJ2-7 | TRBV10-1 | TRBD1 | TGCGCCAGCAGTGTTGGGACAGGGGATTACGAGCAGTACTTC | CASSVGTGDYEQYF
. | 18 | TRBJ1-4 | TRBV28 | TRBD1 | TGTGCCAGCAGTTCGATCCGGGACAGGGGGCGGGGGAGTGAAAAACTGTTTTTT | CASSSIRDRGRGSEKLFF
. | 14 | TRBJ2-5 | TRBV5-6 | . | TGTGCCAGCAGCCCCTGGACTATGCAAGAGACCCAGTACTTC | CASSPWTMQETQYF
few | 13 | TRBJ2-1 | TRBV2 | TRBD1 | TGTGCCAGCACCAGCGACAGGGACAATGAGCAGTTCTTC | CASTSDRDNEQFF
. | 16 | TRBJ2-1 | TRBV5-1 | TRBD1 | TGCGCCAGCAGCTTAACCGGGACAGGGGGGGACAATGAGCAGTTCTTC | CASSLTGTGGDNEQFF
few | 14 | TRBJ2-7 | TRBV6-5 | TRBD2 | TGTGCCAGCAGCTATACTAGCGAGGCATACGAGCAGTACTTC | CASSYTSEAYEQYF
. | 12 | TRBJ1-1 | TRBV18 | . | TGTGCCAGCTCACCACCAGACAATCAGCACCTCTTT | CASSPPDNQHLF
. | 14 | TRBJ2-5 | TRBV3-1/TRBV3-2 | TRBD2 | TGTGCCAGCAGCCGGGCAGGGAGGGGAGAGACCCAGTACTTC | CASSRAGRGETQYF
. | 17 | TRBJ2-7 | TRBV5-1 | TRBD2 | TGCGCCAGCAGCCCTGGTTATGGTAGCGGGAGGTCCTACGAGCAGTACTTC | CASSPGYGSGRSYEQYF
. | 15 | TRBJ2-1 | TRBV5-4 | . | TGTGCCAGCAGCTTAGGGGGGAGGGCCCAAGATGAGCAGTTCTTC | CASSLGGRAQDEQFF
. | 14 | TRBJ2-7 | TRBV5-4 | . | TGTGCCAGCAGCTTGGATGGCCAAGCCTACGAGCAGTACTTC | CASSLDGQAYEQYF
. | 14 | TRBJ1-5 | TRBV18 | . | TGTGCCAGCTCACCAGGGGACAAGGCTCAGCCCCAGCATTTT | CASSPGDKAQPQHF
. | 15 | TRBJ2-2 | TRBV4-1 | TRBD2 | TGCGCCAGCAGCCCTCTAGCGGGAGTCACCGGGGAGCTGTTTTTT | CASSPLAGVTGELFF
. | 16 | TRBJ1-5 | TRBV7-8 | . | TGTGCCAGCAGCTTAGCCGGGGAGTTTGGCAATCAGCCCCAGCATTTT | CASSLAGEFGNQPQHF
. | 15 | TRBJ2-1 | TRBV6-5 | . | TGTGCCAGCAGTTACTCGAATCGGGGGTACAATGAGCAGTTCTTC | CASSYSNRGYNEQFF
few | 12 | TRBJ1-3 | TRBV6-6 | . | TGTGCCAGCAGAACAGGTGGCAACACCATATATTTT | CASRTGGNTIYF
. | 14 | TRBJ2-6 | TRBV18 | TRBD1 | TGTGCCAGCTCACCAGAGACAGGGGGCGACGTCCTGACTTTC | CASSPETGGDVLTF
. | 16 | TRBJ2-1 | TRBV24-1 | TRBD1 | TGTGCCACCAGTGGGGGGACAGGGTTAACCCCAGATGAGCAGTTCTTC | CATSGGTGLTPDEQFF
once | 12 | TRBJ2-1 | TRBV19 | TRBD2 | TGTGCCGGGCCCCAGCGGGGGGATGAGCAGTTCTTC | CAGPQRGDEQFF
. | 16 | TRBJ1-5 | TRBV7-2 | TRBD1 | TGTGCCAGCAGCTTTTGGACAGGGCATGTTGGTCAGCCCCAGCATTTT | CASSFWTGHVGQPQHF
. | 14 | TRBJ1-4 | TRBV19 | . | TGTGCCAGTAGTTCAGGGGTAGGCGGTGAAAAACTGTTTTTT | CASSSGVGGEKLFF
. | 13 | TRBJ2-1 | TRBV7-8 | TRBD1 | TGTGCCAGCAGCTTGGACAGGGGGAATGAGCAGTTCTTC | CASSLDRGNEQFF
. | 14 | TRBJ2-3 | TRBV6-6 | TRBD2 | TGTGCCGGCATAGCGGGAGGTAGCACAGATACGCAGTATTTT | CAGIAGGSTDTQYF
. | 16 | TRBJ2-2 | TRBV19 | TRBD2 | TGTGCCAGTAGGACTAGCGGGATAGAGACGACCGGGGAGCTGTTTTTT | CASRTSGIETTGELFF
few | 15 | TRBJ2-1 | TRBV5-1 | TRBD2 | TGCGCCAGCAGCTTGGCTAGCGGGAGCCACAATGAGCAGTTCTTC | CASSLASGSHNEQFF
few | 11 | TRBJ2-5 | TRBV14 | . | TGTGCCAGCAGCGCGATCGGGACCCAGTACTTC | CASSAIGTQYF
. | 13 | TRBJ1-5 | TRBV18 | TRBD1 | TGTGCCAGCTCACCCACAGGGGATCAGCCCCAGCATTTT | CASSPTGDQPQHF
. | 14 | TRBJ2-5 | TRBV7-9 | . | TGTGCCAGCAGCTTAGAAGCAGGGCCAGAGACCCAGTACTTC | CASSLEAGPETQYF
. | 17 | TRBJ2-1 | TRBV27 | TRBD1 | TGTGCCAGCAGTTCAACAGGGGACACCTGGACCTACAATGAGCAGTTCTTC | CASSSTGDTWTYNEQFF
. | 14 | TRBJ2-7 | TRBV21-1 | . | TGTGCCGTCAAAGAGGGGACAGGGACCTACGAGCAGTACTTC | CAVKEGTGTYEQYF
. | 16 | TRBJ2-1 | TRBV24-1 | TRBD2 | TGTGCCACCAGTGATTTGGGACTAGCGGGACGGGATGAGCAGTTCTTC | CATSDLGLAGRDEQFF
. | 15 | TRBJ2-7 | TRBV2 | TRBD1 | TGTGCCAGCACCCTACAGGGGGCTTCGTCCTACGAGCAGTACTTC | CASTLQGASSYEQYF
. | 14 | TRBJ1-1 | TRBV27 | TRBD1 | TGTGCCAGCAGTGCACAGGGGGATGGGACTGAAGCTTTCTTT | CASSAQGDGTEAFF
. | 14 | TRBJ2-7 | TRBV5-1 | . | TGCGCCAGCAGCTATCGACAGGAGAACTACGAGCAGTACTTC | CASSYRQENYEQYF
. | 15 | TRBJ2-2 | TRBV18 | . | TGTGCCAGCTCACGCGGCCTTTCGAACACCGGGGAGCTGTTTTTT | CASSRGLSNTGELFF
. | 19 | TRBJ2-1 | TRBV9 | TRBD2 | TGTGCCAGCAGCGTAGAAGGGCTAGCGGGGGCGGACTCCTACAATGAGCAGTTCTTC | CASSVEGLAGADSYNEQFF